This TCR beta chain was recorded in a study of low-dose radiotherapy and immunotherapy resistance in tumors. About the study: Each fraction for Cohort 1 was 0.5 Gy, given every 2 weeks, and the total came to 6.5 Gy. Fractions of 1 Gy went to Cohort 2 every two weeks, for 13 Gy over 26 weeks.

cDNA synthesis used a TRAV/TRBV-specific primer set for both chains. Both a constant-region primer and a V-primer adapter served to amplify TCRs across about 20 PCR cycles. A single record per CDR3 protein comes from TCRdb applying MiXCR to the reads. The table lists about 15,000 distinct CDR3 sequences, over 55% of them singletons. Donors received nivolumab, ipilimumab, aspirin, low-dose cyclophosphamide and low-dose radiotherapy. Eligibility required advanced solid tumors lacking tumor-infiltrating lymphocytes. The CDR3 consists of 15 residues. The germline V gene has CDR1 SGHTA and CDR2 FQGNSA. Trimming cost V 6 bases and J 4 bases; bases outside gene matches: 8.

This clonotype was obtained from a human donor with advanced metastatic prostate, ovarian, gallbladder or colorectal cancer (not recorded which). This table probably holds off-target reads from a library built for another chain. The J gene is TRBJ2-5, the V gene TRBV7-2, with TRBD1 matching 10 bases. The CDR3 here is CASRRGQGDRETQYF. The CDR3 DNA follows: TGTGCCAGCAGGCGCGGACAGGGGGATCGAGAGACCCAGTACTTC.